These 7 T cell receptor beta chains originate from one sample sequenced in a study of shared clonotypes between healthy human individuals. This table comes from immunoSEQ multiplex PCR, and its TCRdb copy is limited to in-frame clones, with some not included. This sample has millions of clones; roughly 96% occur once, and the top ten carry more than 0.1%. Source material: naive CD4+ T cells sorted from blood. The subset denotes: CD45RA+ positively selected. These receptors all stem from a man aged 18 to 29 in good health.

This rearrangement joins TRBV7-2 to TRBJ2-7; 7 bases fit TRBD1. This CDR3 has 15 residues. Germline CDR1 is SGHTA and CDR2 is FQGNSA. V trimming: 1 base; J trimming: 2 bases; junction bases outside the gene matches: 5. The CDR3 nucleotides read TGTGCCAGCAGCTTAGACCCAGGGGGAGCCTACGAGCAGTACTTC. It yields the protein CASSLDPGGAYEQYF.

The rearrangement joins TRBV7-2 to TRBJ2-7; tentative D call: TRBD2 (5 bases). Germline V gives CDR1 SGHTA, CDR2 FQGNSA. The CDR3 is 14 residues long. V lost 0 bases, J lost 3 bases, and 9 bases lay in between. The CDR3 spells CASSLAGAIYEQYF. CDR3 DNA: TGTGCCAGCAGCTTAGCGGGAGCCATCTACGAGCAGTACTTC.

This chain joins TRBV28 and TRBJ1-4; D is ambiguous. Germline V gives CDR1 MDHEN, CDR2 SYDVKM. The V end lost 5 bases, the J end lost 3 bases, and 10 bases lay between the germline ends. The CDR3 sequence is 14 residues long. The CDR3 DNA is TGTGCCAGCAGTGCCGGGAGCCCTAATGAAAAACTGTTTTTT. Encoded protein: CASSAGSPNEKLFF.

The chain uses TRBV2 and TRBJ1-1, with D possibly being TRBD1 (5 bases). The germline V and J ends were trimmed by 7 bases and 5 bases, with 14 bases remaining between them. CDR1 and CDR2 from the germline V gene are SNHLY and FYNNEI. This CDR3 contains 13 residues. Here the CDR3 DNA reads TGTGCCAGCAATCCGACGGGACGGACTGAAGCTTTCTTT. The encoded protein is CASNPTGRTEAFF.

The gene calls are TRBV5-1 and TRBJ2-1; the match to TRBD2 covers 9 bases. The CDR3 is 15 amino acids. The trim removed 4 bases at V and 5 bases at J, leaving 7 bases unmatched. Germline V gives CDR1 SGHRS, CDR2 YFSETQ. The CDR3 here is CASSRRLAEDNEQFF. As DNA, the CDR3 is TGCGCCAGCAGCCGCAGACTAGCGGAGGACAATGAGCAGTTCTTC.

Details on this clone: The same CDR3 arises from other DNA sequences in this sample as well. The V call is TRBV6-5, the J call TRBJ2-7, with D perhaps TRBD1 (6 bases). This CDR3 is 14 amino acids long. Germline V gene data show CDR1 as MNHEY and CDR2 as SVGAGI. Trimming left V 5 bases short and J 1 base short, with 12 bases between. CDR3 DNA: TGTGCCAGCAGTCCACGGACAGTGTCCTACGAGCAGTACTTC. It translates to CASSPRTVSYEQYF.

The rearrangement uses TRBV7-9 and TRBJ2-2, with a possible D match to TRBD2 (6 bases). CDR1 and CDR2 from the germline V gene are SEHNR and FQNEAQ (reference sequence). V was cut by 6 bases and J by 6 bases, with 17 bases left in between. The CDR3 extends over 15 amino acids. The CDR3 here is CASSSGSGVPGELFF. As DNA, the CDR3 is TGTGCCAGCAGTTCAGGTAGCGGAGTGCCCGGGGAGCTGTTTTTT.